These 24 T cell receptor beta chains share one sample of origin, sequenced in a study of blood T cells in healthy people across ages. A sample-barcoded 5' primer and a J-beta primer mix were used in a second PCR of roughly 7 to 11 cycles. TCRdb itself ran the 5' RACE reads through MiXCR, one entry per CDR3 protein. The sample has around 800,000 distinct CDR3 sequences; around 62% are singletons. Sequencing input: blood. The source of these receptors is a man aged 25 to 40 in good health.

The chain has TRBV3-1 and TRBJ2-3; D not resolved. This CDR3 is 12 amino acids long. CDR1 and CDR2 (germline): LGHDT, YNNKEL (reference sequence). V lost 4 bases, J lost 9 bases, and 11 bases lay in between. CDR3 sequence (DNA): TGTGCCAGCAGCCCTGGGCGAGCCACGCAGTATTTT. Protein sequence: CASSPGRATQYF.

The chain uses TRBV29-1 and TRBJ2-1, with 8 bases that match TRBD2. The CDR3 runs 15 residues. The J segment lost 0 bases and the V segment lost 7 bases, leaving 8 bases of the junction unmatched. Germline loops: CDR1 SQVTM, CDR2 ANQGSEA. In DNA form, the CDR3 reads TGCAGCGCCTGGGAGCGGGGGAGCTCCTACAATGAGCAGTTCTTC. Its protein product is CSAWERGSSYNEQFF.

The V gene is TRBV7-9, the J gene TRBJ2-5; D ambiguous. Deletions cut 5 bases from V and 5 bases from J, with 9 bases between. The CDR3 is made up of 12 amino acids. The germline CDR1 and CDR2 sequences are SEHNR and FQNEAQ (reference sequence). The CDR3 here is CASSNVGETQYF. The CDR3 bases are TGTGCCAGCAGCAACGTTGGGGAGACCCAGTACTTC.

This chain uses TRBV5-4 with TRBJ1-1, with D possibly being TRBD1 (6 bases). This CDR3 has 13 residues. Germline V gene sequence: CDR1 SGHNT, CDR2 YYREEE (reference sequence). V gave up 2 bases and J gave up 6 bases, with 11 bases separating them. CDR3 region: CASSLNTGSEAFF. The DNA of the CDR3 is TGTGCCAGCAGCTTAAACACAGGGTCTGAAGCTTTCTTT.

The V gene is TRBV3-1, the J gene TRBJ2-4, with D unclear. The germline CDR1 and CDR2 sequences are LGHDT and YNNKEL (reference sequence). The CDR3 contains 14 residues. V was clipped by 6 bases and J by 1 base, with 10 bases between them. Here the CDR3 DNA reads TGTGCCAGCAGTCGGACGAGGGCCAAAAACATTCAGTACTTC. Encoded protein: CASSRTRAKNIQYF.

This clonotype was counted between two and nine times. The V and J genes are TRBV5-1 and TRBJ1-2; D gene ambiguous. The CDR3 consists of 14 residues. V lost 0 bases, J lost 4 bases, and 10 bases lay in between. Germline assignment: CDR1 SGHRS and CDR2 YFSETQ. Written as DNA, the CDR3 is TGCGCCAGCAGCTTGGAATCCGCGGGCTATGGCTACACCTTC. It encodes CASSLESAGYGYTF.

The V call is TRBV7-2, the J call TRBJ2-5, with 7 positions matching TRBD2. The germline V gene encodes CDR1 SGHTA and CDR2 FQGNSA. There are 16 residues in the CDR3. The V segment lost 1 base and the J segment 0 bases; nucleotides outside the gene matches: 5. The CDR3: CASSLGAGQYQETQYF. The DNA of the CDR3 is TGTGCCAGCAGCTTAGGAGCGGGGCAGTACCAAGAGACCCAGTACTTC. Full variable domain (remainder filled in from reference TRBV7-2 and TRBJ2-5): GAGVSQSPSNKVTEKGKDVELRCDPISGHTALYWYRQSLGQGLEFLIYFQGNSAPDKSGLPSDRFSAERTGGSVSTLTIQRTQQEDSAVYLCASSLGAGQYQETQYFGPGTRLLVL.

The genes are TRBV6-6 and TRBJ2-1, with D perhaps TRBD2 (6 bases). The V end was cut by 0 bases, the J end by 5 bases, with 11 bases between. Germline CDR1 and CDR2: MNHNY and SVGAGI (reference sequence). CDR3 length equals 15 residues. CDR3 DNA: TGTGCCAGCAGTTACTCGGGGGGAGGACACAATGAGCAGTTCTTC. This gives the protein CASSYSGGGHNEQFF.

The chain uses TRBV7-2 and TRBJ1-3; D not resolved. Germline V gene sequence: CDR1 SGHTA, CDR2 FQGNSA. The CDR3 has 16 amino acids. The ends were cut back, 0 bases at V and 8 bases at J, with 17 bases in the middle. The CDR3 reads CASSLAVLAGGDTIYF. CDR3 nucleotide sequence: TGTGCCAGCAGCTTAGCGGTTTTGGCGGGCGGGGACACCATATATTTT.

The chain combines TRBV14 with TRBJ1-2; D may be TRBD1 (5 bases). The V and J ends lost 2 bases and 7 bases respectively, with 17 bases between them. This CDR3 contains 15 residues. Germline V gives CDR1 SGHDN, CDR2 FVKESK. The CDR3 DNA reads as TGTGCCAGCAGCCAACATGGGGCGCGAATCACTGGCTACACCTTC. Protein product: CASSQHGARITGYTF.

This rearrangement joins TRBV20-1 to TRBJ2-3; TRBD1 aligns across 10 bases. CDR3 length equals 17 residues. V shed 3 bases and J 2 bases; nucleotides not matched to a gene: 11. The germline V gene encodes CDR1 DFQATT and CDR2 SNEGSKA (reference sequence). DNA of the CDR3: TGCAGTGCTAGTGTCCCTGGACAGGGGGTGGACACAGATACGCAGTATTTT. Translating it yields CSASVPGQGVDTDTQYF.

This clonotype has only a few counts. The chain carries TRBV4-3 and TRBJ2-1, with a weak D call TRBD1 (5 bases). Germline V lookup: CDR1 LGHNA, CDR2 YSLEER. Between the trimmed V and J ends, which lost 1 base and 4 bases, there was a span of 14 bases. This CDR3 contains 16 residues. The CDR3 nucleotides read TGCGCCAGCAGCCAAGTGCCACAGGTCGGTTACAATGAGCAGTTCTTC. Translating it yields CASSQVPQVGYNEQFF.

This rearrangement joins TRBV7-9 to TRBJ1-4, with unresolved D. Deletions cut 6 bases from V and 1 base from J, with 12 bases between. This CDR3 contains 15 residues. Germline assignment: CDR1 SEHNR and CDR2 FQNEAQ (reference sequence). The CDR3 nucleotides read TGTGCCAGCAGAGAAGGCAGAAGAACTAATGAAAAACTGTTTTTT. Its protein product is CASREGRRTNEKLFF.

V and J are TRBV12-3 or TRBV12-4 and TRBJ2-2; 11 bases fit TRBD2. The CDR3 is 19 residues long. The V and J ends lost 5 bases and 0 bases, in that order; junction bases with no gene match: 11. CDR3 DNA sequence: TGTGCCAGCAGTCACTTCCGGGCTAGCGGGGGGCCGAACACCGGGGAGCTGTTTTTT. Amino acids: CASSHFRASGGPNTGELFF.

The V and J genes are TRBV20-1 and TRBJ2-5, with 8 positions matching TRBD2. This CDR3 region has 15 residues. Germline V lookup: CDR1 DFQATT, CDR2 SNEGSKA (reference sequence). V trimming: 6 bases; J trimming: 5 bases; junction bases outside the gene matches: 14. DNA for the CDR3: TGCAGTGCCACGAACTCCGGGACTAGTCTCGAGACCCAGTACTTC. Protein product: CSATNSGTSLETQYF.

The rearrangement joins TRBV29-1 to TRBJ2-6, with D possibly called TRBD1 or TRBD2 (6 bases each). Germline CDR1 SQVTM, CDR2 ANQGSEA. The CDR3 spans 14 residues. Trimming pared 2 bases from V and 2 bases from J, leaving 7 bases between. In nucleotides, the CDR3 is TGCAGCGTTGAAAGGGGGGCTGGGGCCAACGTCCTGACTTTC. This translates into CSVERGAGANVLTF. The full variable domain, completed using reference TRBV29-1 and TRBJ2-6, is SAVISQKPSRDICQRGTSLTIQCQVDSQVTMMFWYRQQPGQSLTLIATANQGSEATYESGFVIDKFPISRPNLTFSTLTVSNMSPEDSSIYLCSVERGAGANVLTFGAGSRLTVL.

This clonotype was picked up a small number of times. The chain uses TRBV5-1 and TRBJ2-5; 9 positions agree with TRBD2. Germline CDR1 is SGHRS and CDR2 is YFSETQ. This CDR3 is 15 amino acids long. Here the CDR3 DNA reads TGCGCGAGCCGTTTGGCTAGCGGGGAGCAAGAGACCCAGTACTTC. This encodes CASRLASGEQETQYF.

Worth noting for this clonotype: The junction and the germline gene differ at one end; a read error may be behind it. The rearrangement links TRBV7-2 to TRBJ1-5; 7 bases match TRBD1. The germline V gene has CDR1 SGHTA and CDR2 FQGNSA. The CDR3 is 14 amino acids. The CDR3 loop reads CVSSLDRSSQPQHF. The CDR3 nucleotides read TGTGTCAGCAGCTTGGACAGGTCTAGTCAGCCCCAGCATTTT.

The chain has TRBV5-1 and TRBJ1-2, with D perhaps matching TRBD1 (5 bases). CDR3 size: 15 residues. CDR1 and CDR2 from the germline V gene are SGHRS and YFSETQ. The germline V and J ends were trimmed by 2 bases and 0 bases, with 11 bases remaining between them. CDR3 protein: CASSFAQGANYGYTF. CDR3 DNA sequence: TGCGCCAGCAGCTTTGCCCAGGGAGCTAACTATGGCTACACCTTC.

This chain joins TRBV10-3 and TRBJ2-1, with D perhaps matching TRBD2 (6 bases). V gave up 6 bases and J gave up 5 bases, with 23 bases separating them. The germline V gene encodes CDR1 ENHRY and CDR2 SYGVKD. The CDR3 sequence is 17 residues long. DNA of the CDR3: TGTGCCATCAGAGAGCGGGCCGCACTAGGAGGAAACAATGAGCAGTTCTTC. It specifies CAIRERAALGGNNEQFF.

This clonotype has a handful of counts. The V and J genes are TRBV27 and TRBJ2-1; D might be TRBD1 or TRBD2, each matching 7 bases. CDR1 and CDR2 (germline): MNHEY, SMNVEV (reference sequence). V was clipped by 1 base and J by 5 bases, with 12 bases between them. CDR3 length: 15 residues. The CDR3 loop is CASSLFQGGDNEQFF. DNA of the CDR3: TGTGCCAGCAGTTTATTTCAGGGGGGGGACAATGAGCAGTTCTTC.

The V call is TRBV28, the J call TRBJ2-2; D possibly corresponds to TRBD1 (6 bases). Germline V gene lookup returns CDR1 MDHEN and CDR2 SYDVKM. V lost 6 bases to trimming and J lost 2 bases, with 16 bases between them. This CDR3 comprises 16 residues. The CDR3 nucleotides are TGTGCCAGCAGCCCCGACGGGACACATAACACCGGGGAGCTGTTTTTT. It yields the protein CASSPDGTHNTGELFF. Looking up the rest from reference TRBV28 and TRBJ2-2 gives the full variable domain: DVKVTQSSRYLVKRTGEKVFLECVQDMDHENMFWYRQDPGLGLRLIYFSYDVKMKEKGDIPEGYSVSREKKERFSLILESASTNQTSMYLCASSPDGTHNTGELFFGEGSRLTVL.

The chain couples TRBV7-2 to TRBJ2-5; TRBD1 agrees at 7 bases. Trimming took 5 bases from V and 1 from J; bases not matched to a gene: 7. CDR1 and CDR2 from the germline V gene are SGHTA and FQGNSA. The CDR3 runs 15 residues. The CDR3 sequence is CASSPWAGGQETQYF. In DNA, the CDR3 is TGTGCCAGCAGCCCTTGGGCAGGGGGCCAAGAGACCCAGTACTTC.

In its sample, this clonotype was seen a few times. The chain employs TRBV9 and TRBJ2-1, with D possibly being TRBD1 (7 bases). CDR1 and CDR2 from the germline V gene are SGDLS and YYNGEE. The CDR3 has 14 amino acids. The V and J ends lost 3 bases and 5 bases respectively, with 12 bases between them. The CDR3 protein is CASSGGDRDNEQFF. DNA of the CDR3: TGTGCCAGCAGCGGGGGGGACAGAGACAATGAGCAGTTCTTC.